The 18 T cell receptor beta chains given below trace back to one sample, sequenced in a study of PD-L1 blockade in urothelial cancer. The assay was immunoSEQ multiplex PCR, and TCRdb's table has in-frame clones only and misses some. The table has tens of thousands of clones, 80% seen once. Sequencing used PBMCs, obtained around atezolizumab (anti-PD-L1) treatment. These receptors were taken from a man aged 50 to 59 with urothelial cancer.

The chain has TRBV29-1 and TRBJ1-3, with D perhaps matching TRBD1 (5 bases). The V gene lost 4 bases and the J gene lost 0 bases, with 10 bases spanning the gap. The germline CDR1 and CDR2 sequences are SQVTM and ANQGSEA. This CDR3 spans 14 amino acids. Written as DNA, the CDR3 is TGCAGCGTTGTCAGGGCTGGCTCTGGAAACACCATATATTTT. The encoded protein is CSVVRAGSGNTIYF.

This chain connects TRBV10-3 to TRBJ1-1; 9 positions agree with TRBD1. Germline CDR1 and CDR2: ENHRY and SYGVKD. The CDR3 extends over 14 amino acids. V gave up 6 bases and J gave up 0 bases; unmatched junction bases: 2. The CDR3 region has the DNA TGTGCCATCAGGGGGGACAGGGTGAACACTGAAGCTTTCTTT. Translation: CAIRGDRVNTEAFF.

In its sample, this clone was seen once. This chain uses TRBV4-2 with TRBJ2-1; 8 bases agree with TRBD2. Germline V gives CDR1 LGHNA, CDR2 YNFKEQ. The CDR3 has 13 residues. The ends lost 11 bases at V and 2 bases at J; junction bases unmatched: 5. The CDR3 sequence: CASGGVTYNEQFF. The CDR3 DNA follows: TGTGCCTCCGGGGGGGTGACCTACAATGAGCAGTTCTTC.

This clone has just a few counts. This chain links TRBV11-2 with TRBJ2-7, with 9 bases aligning to TRBD1. Germline CDR1 is SGHAT and CDR2 is FQNNGV. V was pared by 5 bases and J by 6 bases, with 8 bases of the junction left unmatched. This CDR3 contains 14 residues. The DNA of the CDR3 is TGTGCCAGCAGCCCCACGGACAGGGGTGGCGAGCAGTACGTC. The encoded protein is CASSPTDRGGEQYV.

A single count supports this clone. The chain has TRBV6-1 and TRBJ1-2; the D gene is possibly TRBD1 (6 bases). The CDR3 has 12 residues. Germline CDR1 MNHNS, CDR2 SASEGT. The V end lost 5 bases, the J end lost 8 bases, and 12 bases lay between the germline ends. This chain's CDR3 is CASSFRGGGYTF. CDR3 DNA: TGTGCCAGCAGTTTCAGGGGTGGCGGCTACACCTTC.

V gene TRBV11-2 combines with J gene TRBJ2-7, with D possibly matching TRBD1 (6 bases). The length of the CDR3 is 13 residues. The germline gives CDR1 SGHAT, CDR2 FQNNGV. Trimming shortened V by 2 bases and J by 6 bases, and 11 bases separated the two germline ends. Written as DNA, the CDR3 is TGTGCCAGCAGCTTACAGGGGCTGGGCGAGCAGTACTTC. Amino acid sequence: CASSLQGLGEQYF.

The CDR3, as DNA: TGTGCCAGCAGCTTGTTGCAGATTAATGAAAAACTGTTTTTT. Amino acids: CASSLLQINEKLFF. The chain combines TRBV5-6 with TRBJ1-4, with unresolved D. The CDR3 loop spans 14 amino acids. The V gene's germline CDR1 is SGHDT and CDR2 YYEEEE. Trimming left V 1 base short and J 4 bases short, with 8 bases between.

This clone was detected only a few times. This chain uses TRBV29-1 with TRBJ1-2; D ambiguous. Germline values: CDR1 SQVTM, CDR2 ANQGSEA. Trimming stripped 3 bases from V and 4 bases from J, with 9 bases between. The CDR3 contains 12 residues. Here the CDR3 DNA reads TGCAGCGTTGAGACGGGTTCCTATGGCTACACCTTC. Protein sequence: CSVETGSYGYTF. The full variable domain, its missing parts supplied by reference TRBV29-1 and TRBJ1-2, is SAVISQKPSRDICQRGTSLTIQCQVDSQVTMMFWYRQQPGQSLTLIATANQGSEATYESGFVIDKFPISRPNLTFSTLTVSNMSPEDSSIYLCSVETGSYGYTFGSGTRLTVV.

This clone turned up a few times. The gene calls are TRBV18 and TRBJ1-2; tentatively, D is TRBD1 (6 bases). With 2 bases removed from V and 8 bases from J, the gap between germline ends came to 12 bases. Per germline, CDR1 KGHSH and CDR2 LQKENI. The CDR3 length is 13 residues. This CDR3 reads CASSPEGVRGYTF. CDR3 DNA: TGTGCCAGCTCACCAGAGGGGGTGAGGGGCTACACCTTC.

With respect to this clone: One end of the junction is discordant with germline, which a read error may explain. V and J are TRBV7-7 and TRBJ2-5; D is undetermined. Germline V gene data show CDR1 as SSHAT and CDR2 as FNYEAQ (reference sequence). The CDR3 runs to 13 residues. The CDR3 nucleotides are TGTGCTAGCAGCGCTCCAGGTGGAGAGACCCAGTACTTC. Amino acid sequence: CASSAPGGETQYF.

CDR3 DNA: TGCGCCAGCAGTGGGACAGGGGCAAATTCACCCCTCCACTTT. The encoded protein is CASSGTGANSPLHF. V gene TRBV4-1 combines with J gene TRBJ1-6, with TRBD1 matching 10 bases. The ends lost 6 bases at V and 7 bases at J; junction bases unmatched: 3. The CDR3 covers 14 residues. Germline CDR1 and CDR2: MGHRA and YSYEKL.

The chain joins TRBV2 to TRBJ1-4, with D perhaps TRBD1 (5 bases). Trimming stripped 3 bases from V and 4 bases from J, with 15 bases between. CDR1 and CDR2 from the germline V gene are SNHLY and FYNNEI. This CDR3 region has 16 residues. CDR3 amino acids: CASSDILGLFNEKLFF. The DNA for the CDR3 is TGTGCCAGCAGTGATATCCTGGGACTATTTAATGAAAAACTGTTTTTT.

The chain combines TRBV5-1 with TRBJ1-1, with D possibly TRBD1 on 5 matching bases. Germline values: CDR1 SGHRS, CDR2 YFSETQ. The CDR3 runs 14 residues. V was cut by 0 bases and J by 8 bases, with 14 bases left in between. This CDR3 is CASSLEWGGIEAFF. CDR3 DNA sequence: TGCGCCAGCAGCTTGGAGTGGGGCGGGATAGAAGCTTTCTTT.

CDR3 sequence reads: CASSAEQGRGETQYF. DNA of the CDR3: TGTGCCAGCAGTGCTGAACAGGGGAGAGGGGAGACCCAGTACTTC. The chain has TRBV2 and TRBJ2-5, with TRBD1 matching 7 bases. J gave up 5 bases and V 4 bases, and 10 bases lay outside the gene matches. The CDR3 is 15 residues long. Germline V lookup: CDR1 SNHLY, CDR2 FYNNEI.

The chain recombines TRBV6-1 with TRBJ1-5; TRBD1 matches 7 bases. Germline CDR1 and CDR2: MNHNS and SASEGT. The CDR3 is made up of 17 amino acids. V gave up 2 bases and J gave up 3 bases; unmatched junction bases: 10. The CDR3 nucleotides read TGTGCCAGCAGTGAAACGCGATTGGGACAGCCCAATCAGCCCCAGCATTTT. Translating gives CASSETRLGQPNQPQHF.

This chain links TRBV7-2 with TRBJ1-6; TRBD1 might be the D (5 bases). CDR3 length: 15 amino acids. The V end was cut by 5 bases, the J end by 5 bases, with 13 bases between. Germline V gene lookup returns CDR1 SGHTA and CDR2 FQGNSA. In nucleotides, the CDR3 is TGTGCCAGCAGCCCCCAGGGTATTAATAATTCACCCCTCCACTTT. It yields the protein CASSPQGINNSPLHF.

This clone was found once. The chain uses TRBV5-1 and TRBJ2-5, with D tentatively TRBD2 (6 bases). This CDR3 has 15 amino acids. Trimming took off 0 bases at V and 4 bases at J, with 13 bases between the two ends. Per the germline V gene, CDR1 is SGHRS and CDR2 is YFSETQ. CDR3 sequence: CASSLAAGGGETQYF. CDR3 in DNA: TGCGCCAGCAGCTTGGCTGCTGGGGGAGGAGAGACCCAGTACTTC.

DNA for the CDR3: TGTGCCAGCGGGCAGGCCTTGGTCACCGGGGAGCTGTTTTTT. Its translation is CASGQALVTGELFF. The chain has TRBV6-6 and TRBJ2-2; D unclear. V shed 8 bases and J shed 4 bases, with 14 bases lying between them. The CDR3 spans 14 residues. CDR1 and CDR2 (germline): MNHNY, SVGAGI (reference sequence).